This TCR beta chain was retrieved from a study of shared clonotypes between healthy human individuals (dated by TCRdb to 2020 to 2022). Context from the whole study: A couple of women and a few men aged 18 to 49 years were included in the cohort. Between about 0.94 and 8.9 billion PBMCs per donor were obtained by leukapheresis. For each donor, CD4 naive and CD4 memory were each run on three plates, CD8 naive on two plates, and CD8 memory on one plate. Libraries were prepared and TCR repertoires were sequenced by different laboratories using diverse techniques, in order to increase sequencing depth and limit assay-specific biases. Blood TCR repertoires of roughly five healthy adults were deeply sequenced to estimate repertoire size and the extent of clonotype sharing between individuals. What the work shows at the level of the full study, not this receptor alone: Estimated clonotype richness was generally larger for naive than for memory subsets. Clonotypes shared by all four sorted-subset donors showed higher generation probabilities than non-shared clonotypes. Incomplete sequencing was indicated by rarefaction of sorted-subset datasets, despite the large sequencing depth. Pairwise subsampling led to the expectation that sequencing depth would affect the degree of clonotype sharing among donors. Across a few donors, around 5% of naive CD4, approximately 4% of naive CD8, 2.3% of memory CD4, and 0.4% of memory CD8 clonotypes were shared. Only blood was sampled, and tissue TCR repertoires likely differ from those in blood. Because the study included a small number of donors, the genetic and exposure-history diversity represented was limited.

Details on this clone: The target of this receptor is not known. It has no much larger one-base neighbor in the sample; base qualities were not kept.

Using the deep immunoSEQ assay, TCR CDR3 regions were amplified from genomic DNA by multiplex PCR. For each cell subset, the extracted genomic DNA was distributed evenly across all wells of several immunoSEQ 96-well plates, and each plate served as one replicate. Each replicate PCR for sorted subsets received about 210 ng genomic DNA, equal to roughly 30,000 T cell genomes. Purified libraries were quantified with a Qubit 3.0 fluorometer, sized on a Bioanalyzer 2100, and re-quantified with the KAPA Library Quantification kit. Every immunoSEQ 96-well plate was sequenced on a separate single-read 150-cycle Illumina NextSeq 550 flow cell. The paper's processing steps were these. Because only junctional sequences without quality scores were contained in the immunoSEQ output, filtering matching that applied to full-length reads could not be performed. To assign V/J genes and CDR3, sequences were annotated against IMGT germline references using PyIR, a Python wrapper for IgBLAST v1.9. Reads were removed for weak V/J assignments (E-value above 1e-6), missing CDR3, stop codons, out-of-frame junctions, or ambiguous translated residues. V3J clonotypes were defined by identical inferred V gene, J gene, and CDR3 amino acid sequence. To compute the percentage overlap between repertoires, the number of shared unique clonotypes was divided by the size of the smaller repertoire. Three approaches were used to assess repertoire richness: RTK rarefaction, the Chao1 estimator, and Recon v2.1 estimates of unobserved clonotypes. Generation probabilities for all TCRbeta clonotypes obtained by the gDNA method from a handful of donors were computed using OLGA. Here the immuneACCESS table is served through TCRdb, limited to in-frame sequences with V and J called. Missing clones are a known gap in these copies; in checked studies unresolved V genes cover under half, and the rest lacks a known reason. V, J and clone size are taken as reported in that table, and D and trimming were inferred from the DNA itself. For this sample the table gives about 2.2 million clones, of which around 95% were detected only once. Roughly 1.7% of the sample is in the top ten clones.

CD8 naive samples were obtained by positive selection for CCR7 among CD45RO-negative cells, yielding a CD45RA+CCR7+ population from which TemRA cells were excluded. Donors were healthy HIV-negative adults with no recently reported acute infections or vaccinations. Every donor was a Caucasian adult living in Nashville, Tennessee, USA. After blood collection by leukapheresis, PBMCs were isolated using Ficoll-Histopaque density gradient centrifugation and then cryopreserved in the vapor phase of liquid nitrogen. Analytical flow cytometry was used to check the purity and quantity of every magnetically sorted T cell population. Genomic DNA was isolated from every sorted fraction and measured by UV absorbance on a Nanodrop 2000c. According to the germline V gene (reference sequence), CDR1 reads GTSNPN and CDR2 reads SVGIG. The CDR3 goes from the cysteine to the phenylalanine over 15 residues. Kept here is only the CDR3 DNA, which spans 45 bases and is read in frame from base 1. Ends trimmed: V by 0 bases, J by 4 bases; bases unmatched to a gene: 7.

The TCR originated in a young man in good health. Some clones in this sample may be carry-over from other donors' samples. Recombination connected TRBV30 to TRBJ2-5; TRBD2 lines up with 8 middle nucleotides. Sequenced material: naive CD8+ T cells from PBMCs. The cell subset or site label, read with the paper, signifies: CD45RA+CCR7+. The nucleotide sequence is given as TGTGCCTGGAGTGTACGGGCGGGAGGCCTAGAGACCCAGTACTTC. This sequence encodes CAWSVRAGGLETQYF.